This is a list of T cell receptor beta chains from one sample in a study of T cells after yellow fever vaccination. TCRdb ran MiXCR on the 5' RACE reads and lists one entry per CDR3 protein. This table has about 50,000 distinct CDR3 sequences, around 6.9% appearing once. Material: CD8+ T cells sorted from PBMCs, obtained on the day of the first yellow fever vaccination. These receptors all come from a man between 18 and 35 years old who received the YFV17D yellow fever vaccine. The CDR3 runs from the conserved cysteine through the conserved F or W. A D gene is named only where the DNA matches it firmly. The size entry is marked missing in some rows and otherwise reads once, few, many or a size class.

TRBV7-2	many	TRBD2	TRBJ2-1	CASSSSGTSAHNEQFF	TGTGCCAGCAGCTCGAGCGGGACTAGCGCCCACAATGAGCAGTTCTTC
TRBV12-3/TRBV12-4	few	NA	TRBJ2-1	CASSLGLPYNEQFF	TGTGCCAGCAGTTTAGGGCTACCCTACAATGAGCAGTTCTTC
TRBV6-5	NA	NA	TRBJ2-7	CAARGAYEQYF	TGTGCCGCCCGGGGCGCCTACGAGCAGTACTTC
TRBV27	many	NA	TRBJ2-7	CASSPGRTTYEQYF	TGTGCCAGCAGCCCCGGACGGACTACCTACGAGCAGTACTTC
TRBV5-1	many	TRBD1	TRBJ2-3	CASSWPDRGDTDTQYF	TGCGCCAGCAGCTGGCCGGACAGGGGAGACACAGATACGCAGTATTTT
TRBV4-3	NA	NA	TRBJ1-2	CASSQRGRQEGYTF	TGCGCCAGCAGCCAAAGGGGGAGACAGGAAGGCTACACCTTC
TRBV11-3	NA	NA	TRBJ1-1	CASSLGGGEAFF	TGTGCCAGCAGCTTAGGGGGTGGCGAAGCTTTCTTT
TRBV4-1	NA	NA	TRBJ1-5	CASSHVDGSNQPQHF	TGCGCCAGCAGCCACGTGGACGGTAGCAATCAGCCCCAGCATTTT
TRBV6-4	NA	NA	TRBJ2-1	CASSDSNSREQFF	TGTGCCAGCAGTGACTCGAATAGTCGGGAGCAGTTCTTC
TRBV5-6	NA	NA	TRBJ2-1	CASGPERLHNEQFF	TGTGCCAGCGGCCCCGAGCGCCTGCACAATGAGCAGTTCTTC
TRBV4-1	NA	NA	TRBJ1-2	CASSQDPGGFYGYTF	TGCGCCAGCAGCCAAGATCCCGGAGGGTTCTATGGCTACACCTTC
TRBV9	few	TRBD1	TRBJ2-7	CASSVDTGGGGEQYF	TGTGCCAGCAGCGTAGACACAGGGGGAGGAGGCGAGCAGTACTTC
TRBV5-1	NA	TRBD2	TRBJ2-1	CASSFDGGADYNEQFF	TGCGCCAGCAGCTTTGACGGGGGGGCCGATTACAATGAGCAGTTCTTC
TRBV7-2	NA	NA	TRBJ1-2	CASSPSAGGIYGYTF	TGTGCCAGCAGCCCCTCGGCCGGGGGCATCTATGGCTACACCTTC
TRBV9	once	NA	TRBJ1-2	CASSSHKSNYGYTF	TGTGCCAGCAGCTCCCACAAGTCTAACTATGGCTACACCTTC
TRBV4-3	few	NA	TRBJ2-7	CASSQSWGEGSEQYF	TGCGCCAGCAGCCAGAGTTGGGGTGAAGGTTCCGAGCAGTACTTC
TRBV4-3	many	TRBD2	TRBJ2-1	CASSQGYASGGVGFF	TGCGCCAGCAGCCAAGGTTACGCTAGCGGGGGAGTGGGGTTCTTC